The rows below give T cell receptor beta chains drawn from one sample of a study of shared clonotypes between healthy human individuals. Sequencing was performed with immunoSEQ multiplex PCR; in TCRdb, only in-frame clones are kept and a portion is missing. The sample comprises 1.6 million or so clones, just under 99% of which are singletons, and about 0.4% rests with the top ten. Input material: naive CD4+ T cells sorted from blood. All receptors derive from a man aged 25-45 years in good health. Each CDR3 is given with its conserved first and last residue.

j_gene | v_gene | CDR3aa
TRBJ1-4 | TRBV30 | CAWSTWATNEKLFF
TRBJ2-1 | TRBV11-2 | CASSFLAGGGNEQFF
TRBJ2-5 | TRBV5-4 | CATGQGGETQYF
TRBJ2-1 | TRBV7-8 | CASSLRPPGLAGTEQFF
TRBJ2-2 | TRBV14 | CASSQWSGFPTGELFF
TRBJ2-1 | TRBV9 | CASSVEQGVYNEQFF
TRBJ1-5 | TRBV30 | CAWRTGGSNQPQHF
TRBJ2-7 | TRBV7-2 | CASSLRQGAVYEQYF
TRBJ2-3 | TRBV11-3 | CASSLRQTDTQYF
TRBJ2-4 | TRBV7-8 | CASSLAGQGNIQYF
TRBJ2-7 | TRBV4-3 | CASSQVDGDGEQYF
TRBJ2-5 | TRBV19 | CASSTGLATQTQYF
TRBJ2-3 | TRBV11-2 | CASSLGLGDTQYF
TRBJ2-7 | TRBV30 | CACHWVVADPYEQYF
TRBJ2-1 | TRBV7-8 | CASSLAGTSGMHEQFF
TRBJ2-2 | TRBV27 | CASSRTNTGELFF
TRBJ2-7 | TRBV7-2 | CASSHGQGLVYEQYF
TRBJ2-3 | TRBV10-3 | CAISESALGNTQYF
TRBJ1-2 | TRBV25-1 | CASSEVSGQRQPGFGYTF